Shown below are 21 T cell receptor beta chains from a single sample sequenced in a study of T cell repertoires in cytomegalovirus infection. The antigens of these receptors remain unknown. TCRdb reprocessed the reads via MiXCR and lists one record per CDR3 protein. Altogether 830,000 or so distinct CDR3 sequences are present, 32% being singletons, with the ten largest covering roughly an eighth. The source material was cultured CD8+ T cells from PBMCs, sampled from culture after CMV antigen stimulation. The origin of the receptors is a human donor in good health (CMV status not recorded). Some clones in this sample may be carry-over from other donors' samples.

Only a few counts were recorded for this clonotype. The genes are TRBV2 and TRBJ1-1, with 10 bases identical to TRBD1. CDR1 and CDR2 from the germline V gene are SNHLY and FYNNEI. The CDR3 loop spans 20 amino acids. V trimming: 7 bases; J trimming: 3 bases; junction bases outside the gene matches: 23. In DNA, the CDR3 is TGTGCCAGCAAAATACGGGGAGTAGAAGGACAGGGGGTTTTGGACACTGAAGCTTTCTTT. This sequence encodes CASKIRGVEGQGVLDTEAFF.

This clonotype was detected a few times. The J gene is TRBJ2-3, the V gene TRBV7-9; possible D gene TRBD1, 6 bases. Trimming stripped 4 bases from V and 4 bases from J, with 18 bases between. The CDR3 has 16 residues. In germline, CDR1 is SEHNR, CDR2 FQNEAQ (reference sequence). The CDR3 bases are TGTGCCAGCAGCTCCCCAGACAGGCCCCCTCCAGATACGCAGTATTTT. It yields the protein CASSSPDRPPPDTQYF.

Of note for this clonotype: The germline gene is not matched at one end of the junction; a read error may be the cause. V is TRBV7-1 and J is TRBJ2-5; TRBD1 matches 7 bases. TRBV7-1 is annotated as an ORF whose role is uncertain. CDR3 length: 12 residues. CDR3 loop: CASTTGKESQYF. CDR3 coding DNA: TGTGCCAGCACGACAGGGAAAGAGTCCCAGTACTTC.

The chain links TRBV12-3 or TRBV12-4 to TRBJ2-3; D is perhaps TRBD1 or TRBD2 (5 bases each). V was pared by 8 bases and J by 4 bases, with 16 bases between. This CDR3 has 14 residues. The CDR3 spells CASRYGGWADTQYF. CDR3 bases: TGTGCCAGCCGATATGGGGGTTGGGCAGATACGCAGTATTTT.

The V gene is TRBV7-9, the J gene TRBJ1-2; no firm D call. CDR1 is SEHNR, CDR2 FQNEAQ, per germline (reference sequence). Trimming shortened V by 6 bases and J by 2 bases, and 16 bases separated the two germline ends. This CDR3 is 15 amino acids long. CDR3: CASRPLRAGNYGYTF. The CDR3 nucleotides read TGTGCCAGCAGACCCCTCCGCGCAGGAAACTATGGCTACACCTTC.

This clonotype was recorded a few times. The rearrangement links TRBV5-4 to TRBJ1-4, with D unresolved. Trimming pared 2 bases from V and 8 bases from J, leaving 7 bases between. The CDR3 runs 12 residues. Germline V gene lookup returns CDR1 SGHNT and CDR2 YYREEE (reference sequence). DNA of the CDR3: TGTGCCAGCAGCTTCAACGTGGAAAAACTGTTTTTT. Its protein is CASSFNVEKLFF.

This clonotype was detected a few times. The V and J genes are TRBV7-6 and TRBJ2-7; 7 bases are shared with TRBD1. V was pared by 4 bases and J by 0 bases, with 3 bases of the junction left unmatched. This CDR3 region has 14 residues. Germline-derived CDR1 and CDR2 are SGHVS and FNYEAQ. The CDR3 region has the DNA TGTGCCAGCAGCTCACAGGGGAGCTCCTACGAGCAGTACTTC. It encodes CASSSQGSSYEQYF.

This clonotype was seen more than once but under ten times. The chain uses TRBV2 and TRBJ2-7; D is unresolved. CDR1 is SNHLY, CDR2 FYNNEI, per germline. This CDR3 contains 12 residues. Trimming cost V 2 bases and J 4 bases, with 6 bases left between them. This chain's CDR3 is CASSELIYEQYV. The CDR3 DNA is TGTGCCAGCAGTGAACTAATTTACGAGCAGTACGTC.

The table lists this clonotype with a few counts. The chain joins TRBV11-3 to TRBJ2-5; either TRBD1 or TRBD2 may fit D (5 bases each). The CDR3 runs to 13 residues. The germline V gene encodes CDR1 SGHNT and CDR2 YENEEA. Trimming took 3 bases from V and 3 from J, leaving 8 bases between them. The CDR3: CASSFMGEETQYF. CDR3 bases: TGTGCCAGCAGCTTTATGGGGGAAGAGACCCAGTACTTC. Filled out from reference TRBV11-3 and TRBJ2-5, the complete variable domain reads EAGVVQSPRYKIIEKKQPVAFWCNPISGHNTLYWYLQNLGQGPELLIRYENEEAVDDSQLPKDRFSAERLKGVDSTLKIQPAELGDSAVYLCASSFMGEETQYFGPGTRLLVL.

This chain uses TRBV19 with TRBJ1-1, with TRBD1 matching over 7 bases. Germline V lookup: CDR1 LNHDA, CDR2 SQIVND (reference sequence). V gave up 2 bases and J gave up 0 bases; unmatched junction bases: 12. The CDR3 is 18 amino acids. CDR3 DNA sequence: TGTGCCAGTAGTATAAAAAATAGACAGGGACCGATGAACACTGAAGCTTTCTTT. Its translation: CASSIKNRQGPMNTEAFF.

This clonotype has just a few counts. The V call is TRBV10-2, the J call TRBJ2-7; unclear D gene. The germline V gene encodes CDR1 WSHSY and CDR2 SAAADI. CDR3 length: 12 residues. V was clipped by 5 bases and J by 3 bases, with 8 bases between them. The CDR3 DNA reads as TGCGCCAGCAGTAAGACCCACTACGAGCAGTACTTC. Its protein product is CASSKTHYEQYF.

On this clonotype: A junction end diverges from the germline sequence, so it may reflect a read error. The V call is TRBV2, the J call TRBJ1-6; D gene uncertain. CDR3 length equals 16 residues. In germline, CDR1 is SNHLY, CDR2 FYNNEI. The CDR3, as DNA: TGTGCCAGCACTGAAGGACTGAGCTCCTATAATTCACCCCTCCACTTT. Its translation: CASTEGLSSYNSPLHF.

In this sample, this clonotype turned up a few times. The chain combines TRBV6-1 with TRBJ2-7; D tentatively fits TRBD1 or TRBD2 (5 bases each). The CDR3 is 13 residues long. V was trimmed by 5 bases and J by 7 bases, leaving 15 bases between them. Germline values: CDR1 MNHNS, CDR2 SASEGT. The DNA of the CDR3 is TGTGCCAGCAGTCGGGGCCCGACCTGGGAGCAGTACGTC. Translated, it gives CASSRGPTWEQYV.

This chain joins TRBV12-3 or TRBV12-4 and TRBJ1-3; D is undetermined. This CDR3 is 15 amino acids long. V was pared by 7 bases and J by 0 bases, with 13 bases between. The CDR3 here is CASNGHLLSGNTIYF. In DNA form, the CDR3 reads TGTGCCAGCAACGGGCACTTACTCTCTGGAAACACCATATATTTT.

The CDR3 DNA reads TGTGCCAGCAGCCAGGACAGGGCAGCAGATACGCAGTATTTT. The encoded protein is CASSQDRAADTQYF. This sequence joins TRBV7-6 and TRBJ2-3; 8 nucleotides line up with TRBD1. The CDR3 contains 14 residues. V shed 5 bases, J shed 4 bases, and the junction held 5 bases outside the gene matches. Germline CDR1 reads SGHVS; CDR2 reads FNYEAQ.

This clonotype was counted only a few times. The gene calls are TRBV6-5 and TRBJ2-1; a possible D gene is TRBD2 (6 bases). The CDR3 sequence is 18 residues long. The V and J ends lost 0 bases and 2 bases respectively, with 17 bases between them. Germline V gene data show CDR1 as MNHEY and CDR2 as SVGAGI. CDR3 region: CASSYSTFPGGTYNEQFF. For the CDR3, the DNA is TGTGCCAGCAGTTACTCGACTTTTCCAGGCGGGACCTACAATGAGCAGTTCTTC.

This clonotype was observed a handful of times. The chain couples TRBV3-1 to TRBJ1-6; D is unclear. CDR1 LGHDT and CDR2 YNNKEL come from the germline V gene (reference sequence). V lost 0 bases and J 8 bases, leaving 5 bases between the germline ends. This CDR3 is built from 13 residues. This CDR3 reads CASSQEEYSPLHF. For the CDR3, the DNA is TGTGCCAGCAGCCAAGAGGAGTATTCACCCCTCCACTTT.

This clonotype has just a few counts. The rearrangement links TRBV7-3 to TRBJ1-1; TRBD1 agrees at 8 bases. Trimming removed 1 base from V and 4 bases from J; junction bases left unmatched: 17. CDR1 SGHTA and CDR2 FQGTGA come from the germline V gene. The CDR3 consists of 19 residues. CDR3 loop: CASSLMPLGSGGRGTEAFF. The CDR3, as DNA: TGTGCCAGCAGCTTAATGCCCCTGGGATCAGGGGGCAGGGGCACTGAAGCTTTCTTT.

V gene TRBV6-4 combines with J gene TRBJ1-1; D not resolved. The CDR3 extends over 13 amino acids. V was trimmed by 2 bases and J by 11 bases, leaving 15 bases between them. From germline, CDR1 is MRHNA and CDR2 SNTAGT. The CDR3 DNA reads as TGTGCCAGCAGTGACGGTTCCCCCAAGGCGGCTTTCTTT. Its translation: CASSDGSPKAAFF.

This clonotype was observed a single time. No conserved phenylalanine or tryptophan is present at the end of the CDR3, so a read error is the likely explanation. The rearrangement uses TRBV12-5 and TRBJ2-3, with TRBD2 matching over 11 bases. The trim removed 6 bases at V and 5 bases at J, leaving 7 bases unmatched. This CDR3 contains 15 residues. The germline V gene has CDR1 LGHNT and CDR2 FRNRAP. The CDR3 reads CASGPTSGERDTQYC. The CDR3 DNA reads as TGTGCTAGTGGACCGACTAGCGGGGAACGAGATACGCAGTATTGT.

The sample holds a few counts of this clonotype. The rearrangement joins TRBV27 to TRBJ2-7; D is unclear. The germline CDR1 and CDR2 sequences are MNHEY and SMNVEV (reference sequence). Deletions cut 4 bases from V and 4 bases from J, with 11 bases between. The CDR3 is 13 residues long. The CDR3 bases are TGTGCCAGCAGTTCCCGTGTCGTATACGAGCAGTACTTC. It is translated as CASSSRVVYEQYF.